This is a list of T cell receptor beta chains from one sample in a study of blood T cell repertoires in COVID-19. Libraries were prepared by immunoSEQ multiplex PCR; TCRdb keeps only in-frame clonotypes and omits some of them. The sample consists of about 130,000 clones, around nine tenths of them appearing once. The sequenced material came from peripheral blood. The source is a woman in her 70s with COVID-19, enrolled during active disease. The conserved cysteine and the conserved F or W are not part of the CDR3 here. The order of the fields is V gene, J gene, CDR3 protein.

TRBV19	TRBJ2-7	ASSGRSYYEQY
TRBV11-3	TRBJ2-7	ASSPYRAPSYEQY
TRBV2	TRBJ1-1	ASREQGAWNTEAF
TRBV7-8	TRBJ2-7	ASSLGKLAGGPNSYEQY
TRBV5-1	TRBJ1-5	ASSFGGEGNQPQH
TRBV4-1	TRBJ1-6	ASSQGGTGEYSPLH
TRBV7-9	TRBJ2-5	ASSSPRLAGGQETQY
TRBV11-3	TRBJ2-7	ASSSDTSGVREQY
TRBV2	TRBJ1-5	ASRKGVNQPQH
TRBV30	TRBJ2-7	AWNGILGGETLRSYEQY
TRBV27	TRBJ2-7	ATPPFSRWGSSYEQY
TRBV28	TRBJ2-7	ASSFPRQGELGEQY
TRBV5-6	TRBJ1-2	ASSLRGGYT
TRBV6-5	TRBJ2-1	ASSRTRGEQF
TRBV19	TRBJ2-6	ASRRQVYGANVLT
TRBV28	TRBJ1-2	ASSPPGTSTFYGYT
TRBV7-9	TRBJ1-6	ASSQSSGTGKSPLH
TRBV2	TRBJ2-1	ASSGRGGSEQF
TRBV15	TRBJ1-2	ATSRDGTGSYGYT
TRBV28	TRBJ1-5	ASSAGGSSNQPQH
TRBV5-5	TRBJ1-4	ASSPDTVGEKLF
TRBV19	TRBJ1-2	ASSTGQFDPIYGYT
TRBV10-3	TRBJ1-4	AIKTGKVTNEKLF